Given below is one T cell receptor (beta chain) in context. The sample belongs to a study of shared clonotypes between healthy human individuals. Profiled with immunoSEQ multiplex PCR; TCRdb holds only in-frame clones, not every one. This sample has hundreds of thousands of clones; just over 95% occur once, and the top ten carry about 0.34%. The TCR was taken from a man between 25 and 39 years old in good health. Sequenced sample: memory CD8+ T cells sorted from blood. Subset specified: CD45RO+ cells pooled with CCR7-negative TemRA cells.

The CDR3 loop reads CASSLAWTNNEQFF. The CDR3, as DNA: TGTGCCAGCAGCTTAGCTTGGACTAACAATGAGCAGTTCTTC. V is TRBV7-8 and J is TRBJ2-1, with D tentatively TRBD2 (6 bases). The CDR3 spans 14 residues. From germline, CDR1 is SGHVS and CDR2 FQNEAQ. The V and J ends lost 0 bases and 5 bases respectively, with 8 bases between them.